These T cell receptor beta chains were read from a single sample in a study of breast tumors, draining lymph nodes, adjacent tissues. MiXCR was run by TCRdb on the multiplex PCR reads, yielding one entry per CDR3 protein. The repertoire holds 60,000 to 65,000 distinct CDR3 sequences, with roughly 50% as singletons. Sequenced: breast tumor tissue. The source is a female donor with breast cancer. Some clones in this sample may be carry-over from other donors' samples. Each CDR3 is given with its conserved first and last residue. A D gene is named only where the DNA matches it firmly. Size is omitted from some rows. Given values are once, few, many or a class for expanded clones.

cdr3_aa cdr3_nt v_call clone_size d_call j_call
CASSLGGGANTGELFF TGTGCCAGCAGCCTTGGCGGGGGCGCGAACACCGGGGAGCTGTTTTTT TRBV5-4 NA NA TRBJ2-2
CASILTGLYGYTF TGTGCCAGCATCCTGACAGGGCTCTATGGCTACACCTTC TRBV12-3/TRBV12-4 once TRBD1 TRBJ1-2
CASTLQGSTGEQYF TGTGCCAGCACATTACAGGGGTCAACGGGAGAGCAGTACTTC TRBV6-1 many TRBD1 TRBJ2-7
CSATGLAGPYEQYF TGCAGTGCTACGGGACTAGCGGGCCCCTACGAGCAGTACTTC TRBV20-1 NA TRBD2 TRBJ2-7
CASSSTTSAQYF TGTGCCAGCAGTTCGACGACTAGCGCACAGTATTTT TRBV6-5 NA TRBD2 TRBJ2-3
CASSPASQGYEQYF TGTGCCAGCTCACCGGCTTCCCAGGGGTACGAGCAGTACTTC TRBV18 NA NA TRBJ2-7
CASSVEVGSPLHF TGTGCCAGCAGTGTAGAGGTCGGTTCACCCCTCCACTTT TRBV2 NA NA TRBJ1-6
CSARLAGYNEQFF TGCAGTGCTAGACTAGCGGGCTACAATGAGCAGTTCTTC TRBV20-1 NA TRBD2 TRBJ2-1
CASWGPGQSYEQYF TGTGCCAGCTGGGGGCCGGGACAATCCTACGAGCAGTACTTC TRBV28 many NA TRBJ2-7
CASSLMGSTDTQYF TGTGCCAGCAGCTTAATGGGCTCCACAGATACGCAGTATTTT TRBV7-8 medium-sized NA TRBJ2-3
CASSLQGVSDTQYF TGTGCCAGCAGCTTACAGGGAGTCTCAGATACGCAGTATTTT TRBV7-9 many NA TRBJ2-3
CASRRGKETQYF TGTGCCAGCAGAAGGGGGAAAGAGACCCAGTACTTC TRBV2 NA NA TRBJ2-5
CASSPLTGELFF TGTGCCAGCAGCCCCCTTACCGGGGAGCTGTTTTTT TRBV7-2 NA NA TRBJ2-2
CASSPPGTGDSPLHF TGTGCCAGCAGTCCACCCGGGACAGGGGATTCACCCCTCCACTTT TRBV7-9 NA TRBD1 TRBJ1-6
CASSRPGTSGSDEQFF TGTGCCAGCAGTCGCCCCGGGACTAGCGGGAGCGATGAGCAGTTCTTC TRBV6-2/TRBV6-3 few TRBD2 TRBJ2-1
CASSLRTGTGANTGELFF TGTGCCAGCAGCTTACGTACGGGGACAGGGGCGAACACCGGGGAGCTGTTTTTT TRBV5-8 many TRBD1 TRBJ2-2
CATSSLNQETQYF TGTGCCACCAGCAGCCTGAACCAAGAGACCCAGTACTTC TRBV15 NA NA TRBJ2-5
CASSFGISYEQYF TGTGCCAGCAGCTTCGGAATTTCCTACGAGCAGTACTTC TRBV7-9 few NA TRBJ2-7
CASSLGGSASNYGYTF TGTGCCAGCAGCCTCGGGGGCAGCGCCTCTAACTATGGCTACACCTTC TRBV9 many NA TRBJ1-2